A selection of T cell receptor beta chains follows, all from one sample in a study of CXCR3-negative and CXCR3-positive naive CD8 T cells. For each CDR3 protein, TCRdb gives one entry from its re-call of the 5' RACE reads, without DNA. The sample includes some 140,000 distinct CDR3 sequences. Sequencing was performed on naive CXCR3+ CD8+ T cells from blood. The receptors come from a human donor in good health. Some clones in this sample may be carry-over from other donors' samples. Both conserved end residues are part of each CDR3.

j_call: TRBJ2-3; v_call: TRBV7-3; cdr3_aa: CASSVLAGSTDTQYF
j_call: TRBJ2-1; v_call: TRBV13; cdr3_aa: CASSPGTSALSSYNEQFF
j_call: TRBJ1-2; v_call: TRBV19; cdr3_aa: CATLRGQNYGYTF
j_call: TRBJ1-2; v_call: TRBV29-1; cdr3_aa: CSAVDSINYGYTF
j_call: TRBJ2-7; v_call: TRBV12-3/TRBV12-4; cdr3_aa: CASSSELPYEQYF
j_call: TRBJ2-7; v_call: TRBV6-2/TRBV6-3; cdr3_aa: CASSPTGGTYEQYF
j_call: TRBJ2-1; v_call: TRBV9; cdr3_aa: CASSGTSGSDYEQFF
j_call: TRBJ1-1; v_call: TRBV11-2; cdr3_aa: CASSPSGELNTEAFF
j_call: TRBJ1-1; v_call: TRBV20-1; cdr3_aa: CSASHVNTEAFF
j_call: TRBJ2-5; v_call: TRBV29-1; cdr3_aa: CSVVTWDLIQYF
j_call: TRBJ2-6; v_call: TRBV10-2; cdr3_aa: CASSEVDITRSGANVLTF
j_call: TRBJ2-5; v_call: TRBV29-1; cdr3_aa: CSVDTPRGETQYF
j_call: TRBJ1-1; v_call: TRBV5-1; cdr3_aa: CASSLGDGGPEAFF
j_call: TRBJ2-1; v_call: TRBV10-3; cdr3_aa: CAISLTGSSYNEQFF
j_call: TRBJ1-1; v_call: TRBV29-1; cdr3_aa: CSVMKGGNTEAFF
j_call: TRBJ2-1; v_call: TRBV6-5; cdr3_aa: CASATGSYNEQFF
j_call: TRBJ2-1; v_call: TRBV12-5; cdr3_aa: CASGPNTGVGVDEQFF
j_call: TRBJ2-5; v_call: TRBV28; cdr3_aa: CASSGRQGIGTQYF
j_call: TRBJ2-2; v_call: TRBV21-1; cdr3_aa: CASSTITSGRADGELFF
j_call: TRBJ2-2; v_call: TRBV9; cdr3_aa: CASSPLGGGPGELFF
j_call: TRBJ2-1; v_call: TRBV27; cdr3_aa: CASSFFGEQFF
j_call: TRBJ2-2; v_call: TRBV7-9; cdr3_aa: CASSPHSGRESGELFF
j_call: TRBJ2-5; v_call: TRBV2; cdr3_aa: CASLGTSGTRGETQYF
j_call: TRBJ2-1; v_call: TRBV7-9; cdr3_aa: CASSHGTSYNEQFF
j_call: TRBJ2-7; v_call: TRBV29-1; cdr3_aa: CSVEAETGYEQYF
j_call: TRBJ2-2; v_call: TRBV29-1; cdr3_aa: CSVDLQTGELFF
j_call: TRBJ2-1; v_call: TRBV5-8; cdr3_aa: CASSLWDEQFF
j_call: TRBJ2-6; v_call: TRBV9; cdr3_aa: CASTPDGQAPHLTF
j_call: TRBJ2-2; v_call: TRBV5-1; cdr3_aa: CASSLGQGSGELFF
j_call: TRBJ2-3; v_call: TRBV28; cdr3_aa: CASALAATDTQYF
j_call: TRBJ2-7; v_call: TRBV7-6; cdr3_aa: CASSLYRETYEQYF
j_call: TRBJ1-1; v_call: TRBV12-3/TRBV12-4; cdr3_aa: CASSSLDRGGIEAFF
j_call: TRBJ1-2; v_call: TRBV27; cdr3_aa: CASSLSPVIVGGYTF
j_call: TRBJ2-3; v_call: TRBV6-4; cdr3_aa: CASSSSGTSAADTQYF
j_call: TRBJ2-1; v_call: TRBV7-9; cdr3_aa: CASSRLLLANEQFF
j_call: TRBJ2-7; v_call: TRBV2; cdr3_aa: CASSLTSGIYEQYF
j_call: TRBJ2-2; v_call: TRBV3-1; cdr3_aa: CASSLDVGQGSSNTGELFF
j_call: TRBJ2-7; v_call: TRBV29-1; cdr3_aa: CSAVLWGGEQYF
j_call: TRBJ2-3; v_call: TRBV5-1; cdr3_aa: CASSSLGDTQYF
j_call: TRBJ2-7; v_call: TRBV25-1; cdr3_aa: CASTNGGKRYF
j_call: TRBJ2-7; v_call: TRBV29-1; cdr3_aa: CSVEAGGIGTYEQYF
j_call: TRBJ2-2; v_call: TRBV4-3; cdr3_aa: CASSQESLAGASNTGELFF
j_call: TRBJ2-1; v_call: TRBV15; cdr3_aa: CATSRKGVLAGSYNEQFF
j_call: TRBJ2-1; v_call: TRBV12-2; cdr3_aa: CASRPARRAVSYNEQFF
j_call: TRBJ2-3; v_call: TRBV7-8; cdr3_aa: CASSLTSGGPTDTQYF
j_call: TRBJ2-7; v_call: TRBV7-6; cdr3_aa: CASSSTTGVDGEQYF
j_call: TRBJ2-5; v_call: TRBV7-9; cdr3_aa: CASSRGPDWETQYF
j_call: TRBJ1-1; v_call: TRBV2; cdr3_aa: CASSSAVATEAFF
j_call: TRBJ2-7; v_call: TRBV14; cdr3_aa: CASSPFPGTSGTPYEQYF
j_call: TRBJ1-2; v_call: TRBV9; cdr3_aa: CASSVAAGGSYGYTF
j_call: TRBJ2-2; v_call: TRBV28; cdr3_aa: CASSLRITGELFF
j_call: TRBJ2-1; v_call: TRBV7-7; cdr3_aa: CASSLLWGNEQFF
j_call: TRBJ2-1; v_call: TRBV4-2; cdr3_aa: CASSQRGYNEQFF
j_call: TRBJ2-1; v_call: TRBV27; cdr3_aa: CASSLLDYNEQFF
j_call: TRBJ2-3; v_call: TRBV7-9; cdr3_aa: CASSLGLEGPSTDTQYF
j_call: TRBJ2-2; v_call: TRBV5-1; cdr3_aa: CASSLAENTGELFF
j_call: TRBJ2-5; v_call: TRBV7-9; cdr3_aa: CASSSTGTGSRWETQYF
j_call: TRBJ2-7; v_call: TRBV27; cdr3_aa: CASSWTGGKRGYEQYF
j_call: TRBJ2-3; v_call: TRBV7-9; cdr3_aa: CASSLSSGAVEVTQYF
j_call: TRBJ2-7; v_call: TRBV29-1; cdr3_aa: CSVSGLADHPSSYEQYF